These 18 T cell receptor beta chains were all obtained from the same sample, sequenced in a study of blood T cell repertoires in COVID-19. Assay: immunoSEQ multiplex PCR; the TCRdb copy retains only in-frame clones and omits some. The data contain roughly 150,000 clones, less than 80% of them seen just once; the ten biggest clones take up 15% to 20%. The sample taken for sequencing was PBMCs or T cells enriched from blood (not recorded which). The receptors shown here come from a woman between 70 and 85 years old in a cohort exposed to, infected with or recovered from COVID-19 (not recorded which).

V usage is TRBV5-1 and J usage is TRBJ2-7; 8 bases map to TRBD1. CDR3 length: 16 residues. V shed 0 bases, J shed 2 bases, and the junction held 7 bases outside the gene matches. CDR1 and CDR2 (germline): SGHRS, YFSETQ. As DNA, the CDR3 is TGCGCCAGCAGCTTGGAAGTGACAGGGGCGACCTACGAGCAGTACTTC. Protein sequence: CASSLEVTGATYEQYF.

The chain has TRBV20-1 and TRBJ2-3; D ambiguous. CDR1 and CDR2 (germline): DFQATT, SNEGSKA (reference sequence). CDR3 length equals 10 residues. V gave up 7 bases and J gave up 6 bases, with 8 bases separating them. CDR3 coding DNA: TGCAGTGTCGTATCCGATACGCAGTATTTT. Translation gives CSVVSDTQYF.

This chain's CDR3 is CASSLQGYTEAFF. CDR3 sequence (DNA): TGTGCCAGCAGCTTACAGGGCTACACTGAAGCTTTCTTT. The rearrangement joins TRBV11-1 to TRBJ1-1; D may be TRBD1 (5 bases). V was trimmed by 2 bases and J by 3 bases, leaving 7 bases between them. The CDR3 runs 13 residues. The germline V gene has CDR1 SGHAT and CDR2 FQDESV (reference sequence). The full variable domain, in which reference TRBV11-1 and TRBJ1-1 provide the parts outside the CDR3, is EAEVAQSPRYKITEKSQAVAFWCDPISGHATLYWYRQILGQGPELLVQFQDESVVDDSQLPKDRFSAERLKGVDSTLKIQPAELGDSAMYLCASSLQGYTEAFFGQGTRLTVV.

This clone was found a few times. CDR3 amino acids: CATRDRGDNEQFF. Here the CDR3 DNA reads TGCGCCACCCGAGACAGGGGAGACAATGAGCAGTTCTTC. The chain combines TRBV5-1 with TRBJ2-1; TRBD1 matches at 8 bases. CDR3 length: 13 residues. J was trimmed by 5 bases and V by 9 bases; bases with no gene match: 7. In germline, CDR1 is SGHRS, CDR2 YFSETQ.

This chain joins TRBV6-5 and TRBJ2-1; 9 bases match TRBD1. This CDR3 has 14 residues. Germline values: CDR1 MNHEY, CDR2 SVGAGI. J lost 2 bases, V lost 6 bases, and 2 bases had no gene match. The DNA of the CDR3 is TGTGCCAGCAGAGGGACAGGGACCTACAATGAGCAGTTCTTC. The encoded protein is CASRGTGTYNEQFF.

This chain links TRBV28 with TRBJ1-1; D is possibly TRBD1 (5 bases). This CDR3 region has 14 residues. Germline loops: CDR1 MDHEN, CDR2 SYDVKM. V lost 4 bases and J lost 1, with 10 bases in between. The CDR3, as DNA: TGTGCCAGCAGTTCCGGGGGAGGGAACACTGAAGCTTTCTTT. It codes for CASSSGGGNTEAFF.

The V gene is TRBV27, the J gene TRBJ2-7; possible D gene TRBD1, 6 bases. V gave up 6 bases and J gave up 2 bases, with 11 bases separating them. Germline-derived CDR1 and CDR2 are MNHEY and SMNVEV (reference sequence). The CDR3 loop spans 13 amino acids. CDR3 protein: CASRFTGTYEQYF. In DNA, the CDR3 is TGTGCCAGCAGATTTACAGGGACCTACGAGCAGTACTTC.

This rearrangement joins TRBV5-1 to TRBJ2-1; D might be TRBD1 (7 bases). V was trimmed by 0 bases and J by 4 bases, leaving 11 bases between them. The CDR3 extends over 15 amino acids. From germline, CDR1 is SGHRS and CDR2 YFSETQ. CDR3 nucleotides: TGCGCCAGCAGCTTGGGCAGGGGGGTATACAATGAGCAGTTCTTC. Its protein is CASSLGRGVYNEQFF.

This clone came up once. V gene TRBV6-4 combines with J gene TRBJ2-1; 10 nucleotides agree with TRBD2. V was clipped by 3 bases and J by 4 bases; unmatched bases: 3. Germline CDR1 is MRHNA and CDR2 is SNTAGT. This CDR3 contains 15 residues. DNA for the CDR3: TGTGCCAGCAGTGAAGGGACTAGCGCATACAATGAGCAGTTCTTC. This codes for CASSEGTSAYNEQFF.

This clone was seen more than once but under ten times. The CDR3, as DNA: TGTGCCAGCAGCAGACTAGCCCATTCAAGGGGAGATACGCAGTATTTT. Its protein product is CASSRLAHSRGDTQYF. The chain employs TRBV21-1 and TRBJ2-3; the table calls TRBD2, which could not be checked here. TRBV21-1 is labeled a pseudogene. The CDR3 sequence is 16 residues long.

This clone was counted between two and nine times. V and J are TRBV19 and TRBJ2-6, with D possibly TRBD1 on 6 matching bases. This CDR3 comprises 15 residues. V was cut by 6 bases and J by 1 base, with 10 bases left in between. Per germline, CDR1 LNHDA and CDR2 SQIVND (reference sequence). DNA of the CDR3: TGTGCCAGTAGCAATACAGGGTCTGGGGCCAACGTCCTGACTTTC. This sequence encodes CASSNTGSGANVLTF. The full variable domain, its missing parts supplied by reference TRBV19 and TRBJ2-6, is DGGITQSPKYLFRKEGQNVTLSCEQNLNHDAMYWYRQDPGQGLRLIYYSQIVNDFQKGDIAEGYSVSREKKESFPLTVTSAQKNPTAFYLCASSNTGSGANVLTFGAGSRLTVL.

The chain employs TRBV11-2 and TRBJ1-1; possibly TRBD1 for D (5 bases). The CDR3 sequence is 14 residues long. Germline assignment: CDR1 SGHAT and CDR2 FQNNGV. V dropped 5 bases and J dropped 4 bases, with 14 bases sitting between them. In DNA, the CDR3 is TGTGCCAGCAGCCGTTCTCAGGGACTCACTGAAGCTTTCTTT. Translated, it gives CASSRSQGLTEAFF.

The rearrangement links TRBV7-8 to TRBJ2-3; D is unresolved. With 7 bases removed from V and 3 bases from J, the gap between germline ends came to 14 bases. The CDR3 spans 14 residues. Per the germline V gene, CDR1 is SGHVS and CDR2 is FQNEAQ. In DNA, the CDR3 is TGTGCCAGCACATCGTCTGGCTTAACAGATACGCAGTATTTT. Amino acid sequence: CASTSSGLTDTQYF.

The genes are TRBV4-1 and TRBJ2-5, with 9 bases matching TRBD1. Trimming removed 5 bases from V and 5 bases from J; junction bases left unmatched: 3. The germline CDR1 and CDR2 sequences are MGHRA and YSYEKL. The CDR3 runs to 13 residues. Here the CDR3 reads CASSKTGGETQYF. In nucleotides, the CDR3 is TGCGCCAGCAGCAAGACAGGGGGGGAGACCCAGTACTTC.

V gene TRBV15 combines with J gene TRBJ2-5, with 8 nucleotides matching TRBD2. CDR1 is LNHNV, CDR2 YYDKDF, per germline (reference sequence). This CDR3 contains 16 residues. Unmatched junction bases numbered 12, after V lost 5 bases and J lost 4 bases. The CDR3 loop is CATSPGGSRDGETQYF. CDR3 coding DNA: TGTGCCACCAGCCCGGGGGGGTCTCGGGACGGAGAGACCCAGTACTTC. The entire variable domain, with the rest obtained from reference TRBV15 and TRBJ2-5, is as follows: DAMVIQNPRYQVTQFGKPVTLSCSQTLNHNVMYWYQQKSSQAPKLLFHYYDKDFNNEADTPDNFQSRRPNTSFCFLDIRSPGLGDTAMYLCATSPGGSRDGETQYFGPGTRLLVL.

CDR3 in amino acids: CASSFTQEQYF. CDR3 nucleotides: TGTGCCAGCAGCTTTACCCAGGAGCAGTACTTC. The gene calls are TRBV11-2 and TRBJ2-7, with D unclear. The V gene's germline CDR1 is SGHAT and CDR2 FQNNGV. The CDR3 sequence is 11 residues long. V was trimmed by 3 bases and J by 7 bases, leaving 7 bases between them.

The V gene is TRBV29-1, the J gene TRBJ2-5; 12 bases match TRBD1. V lost 0 bases to trimming and J lost 4 bases; unmatched junction nucleotides: 6. The CDR3 has 16 amino acids. Looked up from germline, CDR1 is SQVTM and CDR2 is ANQGSEA. Written as DNA, the CDR3 is TGCAGCGTTGAAGATCCCGGGACAGGGGGCACAGAGACCCAGTACTTC. Translated, it gives CSVEDPGTGGTETQYF.

The table lists this clone with a few counts. The chain uses TRBV4-3 and TRBJ1-6; TRBD1 aligns across 11 bases. In germline, CDR1 is LGHNA, CDR2 YSLEER. The V gene end was trimmed by 1 base and the J gene end by 10 bases; junction bases not matched to a gene: 9. The CDR3 totals 17 residues. CDR3 amino acids: CASSQVGPGQGDSPLHF. The CDR3 DNA reads as TGCGCCAGCAGCCAAGTGGGGCCGGGACAGGGGGACTCACCCCTCCACTTT.